The clone carrying this TCR beta chain was recorded a few times. Its cognate antigen is unknown. Sequencing targeted expressed TCRB transcripts, as all isolated RNA had been reverse transcribed. Here immunoSEQ multiplex PCR was the method, and the copy in TCRdb shows in-frame clones only, minus some. The sample holds about 360,000 clones; about 12% are singletons and the top ten take around 0.02%. The record originates from a study of beta chain features in type 1 diabetes. Study-wide points: Among all four CD4+ subsets, Type 1 diabetes patients had TCRB CDR3s that were moderately but significantly shorter.

Per germline, CDR1 SEHNR and CDR2 FQNEAQ (reference sequence). The junction had 10 bases not matched to a gene; V was cut back by 1 base and J by 7 bases. The CDR3 spans 16 residues. The sequencing input was naive CD4+ T cells from blood. The sequence was obtained from a man between 18 and 29 years old in good health. The chain employs TRBV7-9 and TRBJ1-5; 7 bases are shared with TRBD1. Here the CDR3 reads CASSLVETGLEQPQHF. CDR3 bases: TGTGCCAGCAGCTTAGTGGAGACAGGGCTGGAGCAGCCCCAGCATTTT.